The 26 T cell receptor beta chains listed next were all sequenced from one sample in a study of shared clonotypes between healthy human individuals. Clones were sequenced by immunoSEQ multiplex PCR, and TCRdb holds only the in-frame ones, with some missing. The sample has 1 million to 1.3 million clones, more than 75% seen once. The material sequenced was memory CD4+ T cells from PBMCs. This sample's subset: CD45RA-negative fraction. Receptors originate from a man in his late teens or twenties in good health. Some clones in this sample may be carry-over from other donors' samples.

The V and J genes are TRBV11-2 and TRBJ1-1, with D unresolved. Germline V gives CDR1 SGHAT, CDR2 FQNNGV. This CDR3 has 14 residues. V shed 2 bases and J shed 4 bases, with 11 bases lying between them. The CDR3 nucleotides read TGTGCCAGCAGCTTACGGCTCTTGAGCACTGAAGCTTTCTTT. Amino acid sequence: CASSLRLLSTEAFF.

The CDR3 nucleotides are TGTGCCAGTAGTATCCTTACGACAGATACGCAGTATTTT. Residues: CASSILTTDTQYF. The rearrangement uses TRBV19 and TRBJ2-3; no clear D gene. The V and J ends lost 3 bases and 3 bases respectively, with 7 bases between them. The CDR3 is made up of 13 amino acids. The germline V gene encodes CDR1 LNHDA and CDR2 SQIVND (reference sequence).

This chain uses TRBV6-1 with TRBJ2-1; 9 bases map to TRBD1. V gave up 5 bases and J gave up 6 bases; unmatched junction bases: 8. Germline loops: CDR1 MNHNS, CDR2 SASEGT. This CDR3 region has 15 residues. The CDR3 coding sequence is TGTGCCAGCAGTCAACCGGGACAGGGAGGCAATGAGCAGTTCTTC. It specifies CASSQPGQGGNEQFF.

This chain joins TRBV5-1 and TRBJ2-7, with TRBD2 matching 10 bases. The CDR3 consists of 17 residues. Germline loops: CDR1 SGHRS, CDR2 YFSETQ. With 3 bases clipped from V and 6 bases from J, the junction kept 15 bases outside the gene matches. The CDR3 loop is CASSSSASGSFWSEQYF. CDR3 in DNA: TGCGCCAGCAGCTCGTCGGCTAGCGGGAGTTTTTGGAGCGAGCAGTACTTC.

The gene calls are TRBV28 and TRBJ1-2; possible D gene TRBD1, 6 bases. The CDR3 is 16 residues long. Deletions cut 7 bases from V and 5 bases from J, with 23 bases between. Germline loops: CDR1 MDHEN, CDR2 SYDVKM. CDR3 amino acids: CASNPPRGAREYGYTF. CDR3 sequence (DNA): TGTGCCAGCAACCCCCCTCGGGGGGCGCGGGAATATGGCTACACCTTC.

Here the CDR3 reads CASSSEGNYGYTF. The CDR3 DNA reads TGTGCCAGCAGCTCTGAAGGTAACTATGGCTACACCTTC. V and J are TRBV5-4 and TRBJ1-2, with no clear D. V shed 3 bases and J shed 1 base, with 7 bases lying between them. Germline CDR1 SGHNT, CDR2 YYREEE (reference sequence). The CDR3 is 13 residues long.

The rearrangement uses TRBV19 and TRBJ2-2, with 9 bases that match TRBD2. Trimming at V came to 3 bases and at J to 1 base, leaving 3 bases not matched to a gene. Germline CDR1 LNHDA, CDR2 SQIVND (reference sequence). This CDR3 has 16 amino acids. In nucleotides, the CDR3 is TGTGCCAGTAGTATTTCAGCGGGAGGGAACACCGGGGAGCTGTTTTTT. Translating it yields CASSISAGGNTGELFF.

This rearrangement joins TRBV28 to TRBJ1-1, with 9 bases lining up with TRBD1. The CDR3 runs to 14 residues. The junction had 10 bases not matched to a gene; V was cut back by 4 bases and J by 10 bases. Germline CDR1 is MDHEN and CDR2 is SYDVKM. The CDR3 nucleotides read TGTGCCAGCAGTTCCTGGGGACAGGGTAGGGCAGCTTTCTTT. It codes for CASSSWGQGRAAFF. The complete variable domain, with remaining parts taken from reference TRBV28 and TRBJ1-1, reads DVKVTQSSRYLVKRTGEKVFLECVQDMDHENMFWYRQDPGLGLRLIYFSYDVKMKEKGDIPEGYSVSREKKERFSLILESASTNQTSMYLCASSSWGQGRAAFFGQGTRLTVV.

A few counts support this clone. The chain uses TRBV14 and TRBJ1-1; D may be TRBD1 (5 bases). V was shortened by 4 bases and J by 5 bases, with 14 bases between the two germline ends. Germline V gene data show CDR1 as SGHDN and CDR2 as FVKESK. The CDR3 runs to 14 residues. The CDR3 DNA reads TGTGCCAGCAGCCGGTGGGGGGAGGGAACTGAAGCTTTCTTT. This gives the protein CASSRWGEGTEAFF.

The chain is built from TRBV28 and TRBJ2-5; D remains ambiguous. The closer fit of TRBJ2-7 to the DNA end suggests the J call may be wrong. The germline gives CDR1 MDHEN, CDR2 SYDVKM. The CDR3 contains 15 residues. The CDR3 loop is CASSLLGISSYEQYF. The DNA for the CDR3 is TGTGCCAGCAGTTTACTGGGGATCAGCTCCTACGAGCAGTACTTC.

In the case of this clone: Other nucleotide sequences in the sample specify the same CDR3. V and J are TRBV9 and TRBJ2-3; D gene uncertain. Per germline, CDR1 SGDLS and CDR2 YYNGEE. Trimming took 2 bases from V and 4 from J, leaving 11 bases between them. The CDR3 has 14 amino acids. The CDR3 DNA follows: TGTGCCAGCAGCGTTGTAGCCGGTGCAGATACGCAGTATTTT. It specifies CASSVVAGADTQYF.

With regard to this clone: Different DNA sequences within this sample yield the same CDR3. V is TRBV28 and J is TRBJ1-1; weak D call: TRBD1 (6 bases). The CDR3 loop spans 14 amino acids. The V end lost 6 bases, the J end lost 0 bases, and 11 bases lay between the germline ends. CDR1 MDHEN and CDR2 SYDVKM come from the germline V gene. CDR3 nucleotides: TGTGCCAGCAGGCTCAGGGGTATGAACACTGAAGCTTTCTTT. Translating it yields CASRLRGMNTEAFF.

J is TRBJ2-3 and V is TRBV7-2, with 14 bases fitting TRBD2. With V trimmed by 5 bases and J by 7 bases, 11 bases remained unmatched. CDR3 length equals 17 residues. Germline V gives CDR1 SGHTA, CDR2 FQGNSA. CDR3 loop: CASSPARGLAGVNTQYF. The CDR3 region has the DNA TGTGCCAGCAGCCCTGCCAGGGGACTAGCGGGAGTGAATACGCAGTATTTT.

This clone occurred once. The same CDR3 is also encoded by other DNA sequences in this sample. The chain carries TRBV10-3 and TRBJ1-1; possibly TRBD1 for D (6 bases). The CDR3 spans 15 residues. Trimming took 0 bases from V and 1 from J, leaving 9 bases between them. The germline gives CDR1 ENHRY, CDR2 SYGVKD. The CDR3 DNA reads TGTGCCATCAGTGAGTCCGGGGGGGCGAACACTGAAGCTTTCTTT. It specifies CAISESGGANTEAFF.

This rearrangement joins TRBV14 to TRBJ1-4; the D is unclear. This CDR3 has 15 amino acids. In germline, CDR1 is SGHDN, CDR2 FVKESK. Trimming shortened V by 0 bases and J by 7 bases, and 12 bases separated the two germline ends. In nucleotides, the CDR3 is TGTGCCAGCAGCCAAGATTGGGCAATCGGTGAAAAACTGTTTTTT. The encoded protein is CASSQDWAIGEKLFF.

The rearrangement links TRBV2 to TRBJ2-7, with a possible D match to TRBD1 (7 bases). Germline values: CDR1 SNHLY, CDR2 FYNNEI. The CDR3 contains 14 residues. Trimming shortened V by 3 bases and J by 3 bases, and 12 bases separated the two germline ends. This CDR3 reads CASSDAGGLYEQYF. The CDR3 nucleotides are TGTGCCAGCAGTGATGCAGGGGGGCTCTACGAGCAGTACTTC. Variable domain in full (rest from reference TRBV2 and TRBJ2-7): EPEVTQTPSHQVTQMGQEVILRCVPISNHLYFYWYRQILGQKVEFLVSFYNNEISEKSEIFDDQFSVERPDGSNFTLKIRSTKLEDSAMYFCASSDAGGLYEQYFGPGTRLTVT.

The chain links TRBV21-1 to TRBJ2-7; TRBD1 was called by the table and not checked on the DNA. TRBV21-1 is tagged as a pseudogene. The CDR3 is made up of 15 amino acids. CDR3 region: CASSNINRDIHEQYF. The CDR3 DNA is TGTGCCAGCAGCAATATAAACCGGGACATCCACGAGCAGTACTTC.

The V gene is TRBV6-6, the J gene TRBJ1-4; the D is unclear. Trimming shortened V by 8 bases and J by 7 bases, and 11 bases separated the two germline ends. Germline CDR1 MNHNY, CDR2 SVGAGI (reference sequence). The CDR3 is 12 residues long. The DNA for the CDR3 is TGTGCCAGCGGTGTGAGGCGTGAAAAACTGTTTTTT. Translation gives CASGVRREKLFF.

The gene calls are TRBV5-1 and TRBJ2-7, with D maybe TRBD2 (6 bases). V was cut by 4 bases and J by 3 bases, with 11 bases left in between. The CDR3 runs to 13 residues. Germline-derived CDR1 and CDR2 are SGHRS and YFSETQ. CDR3: CASSAGPYYEQYF. The CDR3 coding sequence is TGCGCCAGCAGCGCGGGACCCTACTACGAGCAGTACTTC. Full variable domain (missing parts from reference TRBV5-1 and TRBJ2-7): KAGVTQTPRYLIKTRGQQVTLSCSPISGHRSVSWYQQTPGQGLQFLFEYFSETQRNKGNFPGRFSGRQFSNSRSEMNVSTLELGDSALYLCASSAGPYYEQYFGPGTRLTVT.

The V call is TRBV5-6, the J call TRBJ1-2; TRBD1 aligns across 7 bases. Germline CDR1 and CDR2: SGHDT and YYEEEE. J was trimmed by 2 bases and V by 4 bases; bases with no gene match: 5. This CDR3 has 14 residues. The CDR3 nucleotides are TGTGCCAGCAGCCGACAGGGCAACAACTATGGCTACACCTTC. It yields the protein CASSRQGNNYGYTF.

The chain recombines TRBV27 with TRBJ2-7; 9 nucleotides align to TRBD1. The CDR3 consists of 16 residues. The germline V gene encodes CDR1 MNHEY and CDR2 SMNVEV (reference sequence). The V and J ends lost 6 bases and 6 bases, in that order; junction bases with no gene match: 15. CDR3 sequence (DNA): TGTGCCAGCAGACGGATAAGGGGAGGACAGGGGTTCGAGCAGTACTTC. Protein sequence: CASRRIRGGQGFEQYF.

Only one count was recorded for this clone. The V gene is TRBV29-1, the J gene TRBJ1-2, with a possible D match to TRBD1 (6 bases). Germline V gene lookup returns CDR1 SQVTM and CDR2 ANQGSEA. The CDR3 consists of 15 residues. Trimming took 4 bases from V and 3 from J, leaving 18 bases between them. The CDR3 here is CSVVVLGQNYYGYTF. The DNA of the CDR3 is TGCAGCGTTGTCGTCTTGGGACAAAATTACTATGGCTACACCTTC.

J is TRBJ1-4 and V is TRBV5-4; 9 positions agree with TRBD1. CDR3 length: 14 amino acids. Germline CDR1 SGHNT, CDR2 YYREEE (reference sequence). Trimming removed 4 bases from V and 5 bases from J; junction bases left unmatched: 3. In nucleotides, the CDR3 is TGTGCCAGCAGCCCGGGGACAGGGAATGAAAAACTGTTTTTT. Translated: CASSPGTGNEKLFF.

This chain connects TRBV5-8 to TRBJ1-2; D remains unclear. Trimming pared 0 bases from V and 1 base from J, leaving 10 bases between. The CDR3 has 15 amino acids. Germline assignment: CDR1 SGHTS and CDR2 YDEGEE. Here the CDR3 reads CASSLEPNLNYGYTF. In DNA, the CDR3 is TGTGCCAGCAGCTTGGAACCAAACCTTAACTATGGCTACACCTTC.

The chain recombines TRBV4-1 with TRBJ1-2, with D uncertain. CDR1 and CDR2 from the germline V gene are MGHRA and YSYEKL. The CDR3 runs 13 residues. V was shortened by 0 bases and J by 5 bases, with 7 bases between the two germline ends. The CDR3 DNA reads as TGCGCCAGCAGCCAAGAGTTCTTATATGGCTACACCTTC. Its protein product is CASSQEFLYGYTF.

The rearrangement uses TRBV5-6 and TRBJ1-1, with D hard to call. This CDR3 comprises 12 residues. Per the germline V gene, CDR1 is SGHDT and CDR2 is YYEEEE. V was pared by 0 bases and J by 6 bases, with 6 bases between. The CDR3 region has the DNA TGTGCCAGCAGCTTGGCCGTTTCTGAAGCTTTCTTT. This translates into CASSLAVSEAFF.